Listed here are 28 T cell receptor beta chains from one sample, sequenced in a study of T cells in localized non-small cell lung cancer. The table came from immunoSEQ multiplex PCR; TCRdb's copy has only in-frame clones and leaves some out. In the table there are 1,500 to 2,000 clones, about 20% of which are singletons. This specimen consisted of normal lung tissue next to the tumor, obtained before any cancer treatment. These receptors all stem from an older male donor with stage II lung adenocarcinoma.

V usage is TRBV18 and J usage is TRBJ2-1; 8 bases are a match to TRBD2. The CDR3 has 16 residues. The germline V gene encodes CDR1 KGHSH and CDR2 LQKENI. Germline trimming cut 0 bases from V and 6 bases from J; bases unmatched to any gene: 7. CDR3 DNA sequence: TGTGCCAGCTCACCACCACTAGCGGCCACTTTCAATGAGCAGTTCTTC. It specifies CASSPPLAATFNEQFF.

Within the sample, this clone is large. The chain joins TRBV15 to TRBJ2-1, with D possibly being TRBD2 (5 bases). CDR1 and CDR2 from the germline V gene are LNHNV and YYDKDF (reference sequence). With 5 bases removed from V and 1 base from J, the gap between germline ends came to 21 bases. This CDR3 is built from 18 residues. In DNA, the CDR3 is TGTGCCACCAGCGACCAAGGGCCCTATAGCGAATCCTACAATGAGCAGTTCTTC. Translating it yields CATSDQGPYSESYNEQFF.

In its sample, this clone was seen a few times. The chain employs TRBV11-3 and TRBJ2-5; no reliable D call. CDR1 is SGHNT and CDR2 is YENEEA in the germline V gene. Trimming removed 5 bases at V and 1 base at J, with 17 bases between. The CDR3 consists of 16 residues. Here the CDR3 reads CASSLPTAPTQETQYF. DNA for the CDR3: TGTGCCAGCAGCCTTCCGACTGCACCGACCCAAGAGACCCAGTACTTC.

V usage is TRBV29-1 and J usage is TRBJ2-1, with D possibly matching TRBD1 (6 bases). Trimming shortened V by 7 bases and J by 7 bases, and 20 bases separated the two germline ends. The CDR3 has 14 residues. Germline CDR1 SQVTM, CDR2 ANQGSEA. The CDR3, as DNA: TGCAGCGGTAAACACAGGGATCACGCTAATGAGCAGTTCTTC. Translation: CSGKHRDHANEQFF.

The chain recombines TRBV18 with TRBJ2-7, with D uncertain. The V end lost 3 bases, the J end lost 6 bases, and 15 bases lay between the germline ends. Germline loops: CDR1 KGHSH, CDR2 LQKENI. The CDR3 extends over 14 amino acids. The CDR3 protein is CASSPSASGTEQYF. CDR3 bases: TGTGCCAGCTCACCCTCAGCCTCCGGCACCGAGCAGTACTTC.

DNA for the CDR3: TGTGCCAGCAGTTACTCGGGGCTAGCGGGAGCTAAAGAGCAGTTCTTC. Its protein is CASSYSGLAGAKEQFF. V and J are TRBV6-8 and TRBJ2-1, with 10 bases identical to TRBD2. The V gene's germline CDR1 is MNHGY and CDR2 SAAAGT. The CDR3 has 16 amino acids. V shed 0 bases, J shed 10 bases, and the junction held 9 bases outside the gene matches.

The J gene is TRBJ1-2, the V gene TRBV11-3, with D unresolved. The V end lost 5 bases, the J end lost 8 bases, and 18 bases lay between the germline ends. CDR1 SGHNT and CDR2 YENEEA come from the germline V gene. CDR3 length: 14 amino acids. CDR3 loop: CASSPPGPRLGYTF. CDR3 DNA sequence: TGTGCCAGCAGCCCCCCAGGACCGCGGTTAGGCTACACCTTC. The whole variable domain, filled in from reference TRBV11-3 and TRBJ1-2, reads EAGVVQSPRYKIIEKKQPVAFWCNPISGHNTLYWYLQNLGQGPELLIRYENEEAVDDSQLPKDRFSAERLKGVDSTLKIQPAELGDSAVYLCASSPPGPRLGYTFGSGTRLTVV.

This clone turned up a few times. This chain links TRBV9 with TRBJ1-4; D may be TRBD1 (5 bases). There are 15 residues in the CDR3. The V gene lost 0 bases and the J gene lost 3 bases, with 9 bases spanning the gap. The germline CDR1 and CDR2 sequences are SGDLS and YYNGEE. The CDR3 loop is CASSVGVGANEKLFF. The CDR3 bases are TGTGCCAGCAGCGTAGGGGTAGGGGCTAATGAAAAACTGTTTTTT.

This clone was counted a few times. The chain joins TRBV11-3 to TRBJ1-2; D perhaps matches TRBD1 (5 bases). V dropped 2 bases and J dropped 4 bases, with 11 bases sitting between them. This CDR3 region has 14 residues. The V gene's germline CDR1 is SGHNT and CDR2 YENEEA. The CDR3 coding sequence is TGTGCCAGCAGCTTAATCCCAGGGCCCTATGGCTACACCTTC. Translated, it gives CASSLIPGPYGYTF.

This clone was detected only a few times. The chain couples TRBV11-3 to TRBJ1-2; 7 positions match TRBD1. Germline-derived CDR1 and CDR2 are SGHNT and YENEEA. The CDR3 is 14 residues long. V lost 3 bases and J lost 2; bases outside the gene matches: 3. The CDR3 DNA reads TGTGCCAGCAGCTTGGGGACAGCGAACTATGGCTACACCTTC. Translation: CASSLGTANYGYTF.

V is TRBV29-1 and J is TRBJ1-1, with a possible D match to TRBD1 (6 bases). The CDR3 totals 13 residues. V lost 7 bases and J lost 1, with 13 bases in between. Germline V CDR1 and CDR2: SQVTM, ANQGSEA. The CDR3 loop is CSAQRQANTEAFF. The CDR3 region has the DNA TGCAGCGCTCAACGACAGGCGAACACTGAAGCTTTCTTT.

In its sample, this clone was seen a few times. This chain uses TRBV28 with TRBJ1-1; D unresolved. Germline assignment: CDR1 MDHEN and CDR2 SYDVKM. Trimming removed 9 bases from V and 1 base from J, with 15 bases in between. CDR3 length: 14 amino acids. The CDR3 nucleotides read TGTGCCAGTTACGTCGGGGTGCGGAACACTGAAGCTTTCTTT. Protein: CASYVGVRNTEAFF.

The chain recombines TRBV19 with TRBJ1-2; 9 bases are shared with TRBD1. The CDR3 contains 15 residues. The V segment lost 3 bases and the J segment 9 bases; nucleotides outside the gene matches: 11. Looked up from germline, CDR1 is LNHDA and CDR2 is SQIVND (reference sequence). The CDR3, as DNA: TGTGCCAGTAGTATTGGACCGGGACAGGGAACGAGCTACACCTTC. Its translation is CASSIGPGQGTSYTF.

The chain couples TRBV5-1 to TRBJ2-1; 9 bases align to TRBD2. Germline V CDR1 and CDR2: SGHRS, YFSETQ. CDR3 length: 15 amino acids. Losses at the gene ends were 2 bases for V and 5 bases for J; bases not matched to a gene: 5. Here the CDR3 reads CASSFLAGTDNEQFF. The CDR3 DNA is TGCGCCAGCAGCTTTCTAGCGGGGACCGACAATGAGCAGTTCTTC. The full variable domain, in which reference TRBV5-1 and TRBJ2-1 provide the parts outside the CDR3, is KAGVTQTPRYLIKTRGQQVTLSCSPISGHRSVSWYQQTPGQGLQFLFEYFSETQRNKGNFPGRFSGRQFSNSRSEMNVSTLELGDSALYLCASSFLAGTDNEQFFGPGTRLTVL.

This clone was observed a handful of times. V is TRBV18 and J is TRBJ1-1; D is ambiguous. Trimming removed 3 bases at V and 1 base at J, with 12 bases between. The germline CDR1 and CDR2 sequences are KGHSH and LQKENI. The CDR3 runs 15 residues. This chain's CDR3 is CASSPPSTPNTEAFF. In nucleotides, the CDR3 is TGTGCCAGCTCACCCCCGAGTACACCGAACACTGAAGCTTTCTTT.

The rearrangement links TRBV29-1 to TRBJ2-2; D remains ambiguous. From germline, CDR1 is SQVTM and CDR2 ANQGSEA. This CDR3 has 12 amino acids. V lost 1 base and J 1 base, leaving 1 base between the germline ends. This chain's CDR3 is CSVEGNTGELFF. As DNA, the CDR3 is TGCAGCGTTGAAGGGAACACCGGGGAGCTGTTTTTT.

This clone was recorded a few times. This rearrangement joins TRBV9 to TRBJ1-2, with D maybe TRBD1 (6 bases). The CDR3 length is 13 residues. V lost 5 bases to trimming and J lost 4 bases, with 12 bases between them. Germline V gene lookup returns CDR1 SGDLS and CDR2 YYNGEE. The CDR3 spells CASSETGSYGYTF. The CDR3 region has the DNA TGTGCCAGCAGTGAGACAGGTTCCTATGGCTACACCTTC.

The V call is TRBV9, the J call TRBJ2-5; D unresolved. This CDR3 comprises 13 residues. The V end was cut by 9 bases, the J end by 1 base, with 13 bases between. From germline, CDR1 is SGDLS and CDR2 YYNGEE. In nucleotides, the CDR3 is TGTGCCACCACCGAGAACCTCCAAGAGACCCAGTACTTC. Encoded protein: CATTENLQETQYF.

The CDR3 DNA is TGTGCCAGCAGCTTCTCGGTGGGGGATAATCAGCCCCAGCATTTT. This encodes CASSFSVGDNQPQHF. This chain links TRBV11-3 with TRBJ1-5; perhaps TRBD1 as D (5 bases). With 3 bases removed from V and 4 bases from J, the gap between germline ends came to 13 bases. The CDR3 covers 15 residues. Germline assignment: CDR1 SGHNT and CDR2 YENEEA.

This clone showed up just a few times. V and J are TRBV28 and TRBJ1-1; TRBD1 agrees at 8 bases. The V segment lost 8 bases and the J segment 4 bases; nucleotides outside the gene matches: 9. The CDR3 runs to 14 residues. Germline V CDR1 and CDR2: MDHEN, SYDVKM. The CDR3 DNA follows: TGTGCCAGCCATAGAACAGGGGGGCTCACTGAAGCTTTCTTT. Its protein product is CASHRTGGLTEAFF.

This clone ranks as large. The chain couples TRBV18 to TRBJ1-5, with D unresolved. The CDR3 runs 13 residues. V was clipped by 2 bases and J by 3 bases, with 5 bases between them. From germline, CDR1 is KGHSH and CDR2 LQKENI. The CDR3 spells CASSPGINQPQHF. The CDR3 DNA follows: TGTGCCAGCTCACCAGGGATCAATCAGCCCCAGCATTTT.

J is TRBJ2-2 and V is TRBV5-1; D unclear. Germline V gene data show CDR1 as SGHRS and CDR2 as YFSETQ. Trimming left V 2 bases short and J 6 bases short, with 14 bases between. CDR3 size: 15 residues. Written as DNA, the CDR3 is TGCGCCAGCAGCTTAAGTTTGACCCAGGCCGGGGAGCTGTTTTTT. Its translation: CASSLSLTQAGELFF. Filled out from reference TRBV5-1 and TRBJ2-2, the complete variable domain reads KAGVTQTPRYLIKTRGQQVTLSCSPISGHRSVSWYQQTPGQGLQFLFEYFSETQRNKGNFPGRFSGRQFSNSRSEMNVSTLELGDSALYLCASSLSLTQAGELFFGEGSRLTVL.

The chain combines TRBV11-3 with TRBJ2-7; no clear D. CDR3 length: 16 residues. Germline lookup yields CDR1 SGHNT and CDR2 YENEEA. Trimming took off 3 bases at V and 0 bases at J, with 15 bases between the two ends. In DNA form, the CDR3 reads TGTGCCAGCAGCTTGTGGGTCGGGCCTGCCTCCTACGAGCAGTACTTC. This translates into CASSLWVGPASYEQYF.

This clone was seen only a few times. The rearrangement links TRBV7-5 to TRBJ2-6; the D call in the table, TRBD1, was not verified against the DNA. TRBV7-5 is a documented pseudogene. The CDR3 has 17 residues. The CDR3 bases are TGTGCCATAGTCCGGGACAGGGGGCGCGCTGGGGCCAACGTCCTGACTTTC. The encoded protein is CAIVRDRGRAGANVLTF.

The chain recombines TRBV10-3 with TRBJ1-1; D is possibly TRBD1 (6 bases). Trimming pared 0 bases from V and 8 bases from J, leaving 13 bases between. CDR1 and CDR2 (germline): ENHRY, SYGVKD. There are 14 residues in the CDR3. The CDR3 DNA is TGTGCCATCAGTGAGTCGGCGACAGGTTTGGAAGCTTTCTTT. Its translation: CAISESATGLEAFF.

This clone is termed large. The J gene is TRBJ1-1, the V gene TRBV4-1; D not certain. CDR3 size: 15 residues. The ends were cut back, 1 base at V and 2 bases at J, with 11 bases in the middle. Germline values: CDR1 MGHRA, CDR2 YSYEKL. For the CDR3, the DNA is TGCGCCAGCAGCCAAGGGTGGGGTAGAAACACTGAAGCTTTCTTT. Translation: CASSQGWGRNTEAFF.

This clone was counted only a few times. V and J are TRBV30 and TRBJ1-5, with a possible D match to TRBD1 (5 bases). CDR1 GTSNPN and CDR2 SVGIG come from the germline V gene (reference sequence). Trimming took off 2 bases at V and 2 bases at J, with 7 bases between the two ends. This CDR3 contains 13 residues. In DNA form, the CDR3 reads TGTGCCTGGAGTCTGGGGGGCAATCAGCCCCAGCATTTT. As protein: CAWSLGGNQPQHF.

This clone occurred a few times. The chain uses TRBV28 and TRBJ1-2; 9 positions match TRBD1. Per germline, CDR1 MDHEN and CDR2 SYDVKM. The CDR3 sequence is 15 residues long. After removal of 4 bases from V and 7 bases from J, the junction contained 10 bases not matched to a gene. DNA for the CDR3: TGTGCCAGCAGTTCCGGGACAGGGTTATACTTTGGCTACACCTTC. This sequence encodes CASSSGTGLYFGYTF.